One sample yielded the 22 T cell receptor beta chains listed below, sequenced in a study of blood T cell repertoires in COVID-19. Using immunoSEQ multiplex PCR, the repertoire was profiled, and TCRdb retains in-frame clones only, with some absent. Among about 140,000 clones listed, around 88% were seen once. The specimen sequenced was peripheral blood. Source of these receptors: a human donor in a cohort sampled during active COVID-19.

The rearrangement joins TRBV24-1 to TRBJ2-2; a possible D gene is TRBD1 (6 bases). Germline V CDR1 and CDR2: KGHDR, SFDVKD. This CDR3 is 16 amino acids long. V lost 3 bases and J 0 bases, leaving 10 bases between the germline ends. CDR3 region: CATSDGQFANTGELFF. In nucleotides, the CDR3 is TGTGCCACCAGTGATGGACAGTTCGCGAACACCGGGGAGCTGTTTTTT.

This chain links TRBV12-3 or TRBV12-4 with TRBJ1-2, with D unresolved. The CDR3 runs 13 residues. The ends were cut back, 7 bases at V and 3 bases at J, with 12 bases in the middle. The CDR3 protein is CASTPSAYYGYTF. The CDR3 DNA reads TGTGCCAGCACCCCGAGCGCCTACTATGGCTACACCTTC.

The chain carries TRBV28 and TRBJ2-7, with D maybe TRBD2 (7 bases). The CDR3 is 16 residues long. Germline-derived CDR1 and CDR2 are MDHEN and SYDVKM. Trimming stripped 3 bases from V and 2 bases from J, with 17 bases between. CDR3 region: CASSLGGGKGAYEQYF. The CDR3 coding sequence is TGTGCCAGCAGTTTGGGGGGAGGGAAGGGGGCCTACGAGCAGTACTTC.

This clone came up once. This chain connects TRBV4-1 to TRBJ2-1; D not certain. Germline CDR1 and CDR2: MGHRA and YSYEKL. Trimming left V 0 bases short and J 15 bases short, with 15 bases between. This CDR3 has 13 residues. This CDR3 reads CASSQDMGWFSFF. CDR3 nucleotides: TGCGCCAGCAGCCAAGATATGGGCTGGTTCTCGTTCTTC.

The V call is TRBV5-4, the J call TRBJ1-6; D not certain. Germline lookup yields CDR1 SGHNT and CDR2 YYREEE (reference sequence). The CDR3 extends over 14 amino acids. The V end was cut by 2 bases, the J end by 6 bases, with 9 bases between. CDR3 residues: CASSFSQFNSPLHF. CDR3 DNA sequence: TGTGCCAGCAGCTTCTCTCAGTTTAATTCACCCCTCCACTTT.

The chain has TRBV19 and TRBJ2-3, with TRBD2 matching over 8 bases. CDR3 length: 15 residues. Germline V gene lookup returns CDR1 LNHDA and CDR2 SQIVND (reference sequence). J was trimmed by 2 bases and V by 5 bases; bases with no gene match: 6. This CDR3 is CASSPQAGDTDTQYF. The CDR3 DNA reads TGTGCCAGTAGTCCCCAAGCGGGGGACACAGATACGCAGTATTTT.

A few counts support this clone. The chain uses TRBV7-9 and TRBJ1-1, with D perhaps matching TRBD1 (5 bases). Germline V gene sequence: CDR1 SEHNR, CDR2 FQNEAQ (reference sequence). Trimming removed 5 bases at V and 5 bases at J, with 12 bases between. The CDR3 length is 13 residues. The CDR3 DNA reads TGTGCCAGCAGCGGGAATCAGGGAACTGAAGCTTTCTTT. This gives the protein CASSGNQGTEAFF.

The chain combines TRBV15 with TRBJ1-3; D possibly corresponds to TRBD1 (6 bases). CDR3 length equals 17 residues. Trimming cost V 0 bases and J 3 bases, with 15 bases left between them. Per germline, CDR1 LNHNV and CDR2 YYDKDF (reference sequence). The CDR3 DNA sequence: TGTGCCACCAGCAGAGATCTAGGGGGGGCAAGTGGAAACACCATATATTTT. Its translation is CATSRDLGGASGNTIYF.

V is TRBV27 and J is TRBJ1-6; unclear D gene. Trimming cost V 3 bases and J 0 bases, with 6 bases left between them. The CDR3 spans 15 residues. Germline lookup yields CDR1 MNHEY and CDR2 SMNVEV (reference sequence). The CDR3 protein is CASSLMSSYNSPLHF. In nucleotides, the CDR3 is TGTGCCAGCAGTTTGATGAGCTCCTATAATTCACCCCTCCACTTT.

The rearrangement uses TRBV20-1 and TRBJ2-7; 9 bases map to TRBD2. The V gene's germline CDR1 is DFQATT and CDR2 SNEGSKA (reference sequence). This CDR3 has 14 residues. V was pared by 3 bases and J by 5 bases, with 8 bases of the junction left unmatched. The chain's CDR3 is CSASTAGGQNEQYF. CDR3 nucleotide sequence: TGCAGTGCTAGTACGGCGGGAGGGCAAAACGAGCAGTACTTC.

This CDR3 is CASSAGLNTEAFF. The CDR3 DNA reads as TGTGCCAGCAGCGCTGGGCTGAACACTGAAGCTTTCTTT. The V gene is TRBV9, the J gene TRBJ1-1; D uncertain. Germline V CDR1 and CDR2: SGDLS, YYNGEE. The CDR3 covers 13 residues. V lost 3 bases, J lost 0 bases, and 6 bases lay in between.

This rearrangement joins TRBV3-1 (or the pseudogene TRBV3-2) to TRBJ2-5; 7 nucleotides agree with TRBD2. This CDR3 comprises 16 residues. The V gene's germline CDR1 is LGHDT and CDR2 YNNKEL (reference sequence). After removal of 0 bases from V and 5 bases from J, the junction contained 9 bases not matched to a gene. CDR3 DNA: TGTGCCAGCAGCCAAGATACAGATCTGCGGGGGGAGACCCAGTACTTC. It encodes CASSQDTDLRGETQYF.

The DNA for the CDR3 is TGTGCCAGCAGTGAAGTTGGTGGTGGGACTAGCGGGAGTGCGGGCTTCTACGAGCAGTACTTC. This translates into CASSEVGGGTSGSAGFYEQYF. The rearrangement uses TRBV6-1 and TRBJ2-7, with 14 bases lining up with TRBD2. The CDR3 covers 21 residues. V gave up 1 base and J gave up 3 bases; unmatched junction bases: 17. CDR1 and CDR2 from the germline V gene are MNHNS and SASEGT.

V is TRBV10-3 and J is TRBJ2-7; 9 bases match TRBD1. The CDR3 has 13 amino acids. Germline CDR1 ENHRY, CDR2 SYGVKD. J lost 3 bases, V lost 10 bases, and 7 bases had no gene match. The CDR3 DNA reads as TGTGCCACCGGAGGGGACAGGGTCTACGAGCAGTACTTC. It specifies CATGGDRVYEQYF.

The V and J genes are TRBV4-3 and TRBJ1-2, with D unclear. CDR1 and CDR2 from the germline V gene are LGHNA and YSLEER. The CDR3 contains 15 residues. Trimming took 0 bases from V and 6 from J, leaving 14 bases between them. The CDR3 here is CASSQDPGMSDGYTF. CDR3 nucleotide sequence: TGCGCCAGCAGCCAAGATCCGGGGATGAGCGATGGCTACACCTTC.

The sample holds one count of this clone. V gene TRBV6-5 combines with J gene TRBJ2-7; 8 bases agree with TRBD2. V lost 6 bases, J lost 1 base, and 5 bases stayed unmatched. Germline V lookup: CDR1 MNHEY, CDR2 SVGAGI. The CDR3 spans 14 residues. The DNA of the CDR3 is TGTGCCAGCAGACGGGAGGGTGAATCCTACGAGCAGTACTTC. It yields the protein CASRREGESYEQYF.

This chain connects TRBV14 to TRBJ1-2, with D possibly TRBD1 on 5 matching bases. Germline assignment: CDR1 SGHDN and CDR2 FVKESK. CDR3 size: 13 residues. V was shortened by 4 bases and J by 7 bases, with 13 bases between the two germline ends. CDR3 nucleotides: TGTGCCAGCAGCCGGGGGGGTGGCCTTGGCTACACCTTC. Amino acid sequence: CASSRGGGLGYTF. The whole variable domain, remainder taken from reference TRBV14 and TRBJ1-2, is EAGVTQFPSHSVIEKGQTVTLRCDPISGHDNLYWYRRVMGKEIKFLLHFVKESKQDESGMPNNRFLAERTGGTYSTLKVQPAELEDSGVYFCASSRGGGLGYTFGSGTRLTVV.

This chain uses TRBV29-1 with TRBJ2-5; TRBD2 matches 9 bases. V gave up 5 bases and J gave up 5 bases; unmatched junction bases: 6. The V gene's germline CDR1 is SQVTM and CDR2 ANQGSEA. The CDR3 runs 13 residues. CDR3 sequence: CSVRMAGGETQYF. CDR3 bases: TGCAGCGTTAGAATGGCGGGAGGGGAGACCCAGTACTTC. Drawing the rest from reference TRBV29-1 and TRBJ2-5, the complete variable domain is SAVISQKPSRDICQRGTSLTIQCQVDSQVTMMFWYRQQPGQSLTLIATANQGSEATYESGFVIDKFPISRPNLTFSTLTVSNMSPEDSSIYLCSVRMAGGETQYFGPGTRLLVL.

The chain couples TRBV29-1 to TRBJ1-2, with TRBD1 as a possible D gene (6 bases). The CDR3 is made up of 14 amino acids. Germline assignment: CDR1 SQVTM and CDR2 ANQGSEA. V lost 5 bases to trimming and J lost 3 bases, with 16 bases between them. In DNA form, the CDR3 reads TGCAGCGTTCGAAGGGGGGGCGATTACTATGGCTACACCTTC. This codes for CSVRRGGDYYGYTF.

The chain carries TRBV6-5 and TRBJ2-5; D is perhaps TRBD1 (5 bases). CDR1 is MNHEY and CDR2 is SVGAGI in the germline V gene. This CDR3 region has 16 residues. The V and J ends lost 0 bases and 5 bases respectively, with 16 bases between them. CDR3 residues: CASSYSTAGSGETQYF. The CDR3 nucleotides read TGTGCCAGCAGTTACTCGACGGCAGGGTCAGGGGAGACCCAGTACTTC.

The V and J genes are TRBV5-1 and TRBJ2-2, with TRBD1 matching 7 bases. Per the germline V gene, CDR1 is SGHRS and CDR2 is YFSETQ. V was pared by 0 bases and J by 5 bases, with 7 bases of the junction left unmatched. The CDR3 sequence is 16 residues long. The CDR3 here is CASSLEGQDNTGELFF. The DNA of the CDR3 is TGCGCCAGCAGCTTGGAAGGACAGGATAATACCGGGGAGCTGTTTTTT.

The chain joins TRBV29-1 to TRBJ1-1; 8 bases are shared with TRBD1. Germline CDR1 SQVTM, CDR2 ANQGSEA. This CDR3 has 13 amino acids. With 7 bases clipped from V and 5 bases from J, the junction kept 9 bases outside the gene matches. CDR3 residues: CSGQGAPGTEAFF. CDR3 DNA: TGCAGCGGGCAGGGGGCCCCAGGGACTGAAGCTTTCTTT.